This T cell receptor (beta chain) was sequenced for a study of control samples from healthy donors and cancer patients. Notes on this clone: Other DNA sequences in this specimen translate into the identical CDR3.

Germline V gene sequence: CDR1 SGHVS, CDR2 FNYEAQ. The CDR3 contains 15 residues. The germline V and J ends were trimmed by 1 base and 0 bases, with 8 bases remaining between them. Sequencing used immunoSEQ multiplex PCR; TCRdb keeps in-frame clones, though not all of them. Of roughly 160,000 clones listed, around 94% are singletons. The V call is TRBV7-6, the J call TRBJ2-3, with D perhaps matching TRBD2 (5 bases). The material sequenced was PBMCs. The clonotype originates from a man in his sixties with colorectal cancer. The CDR3 nucleotides read TGTGCCAGCAGCTTAGGGACTCCCAGCACAGATACGCAGTATTTT. The encoded protein is CASSLGTPSTDTQYF. Drawing the rest from reference TRBV7-6 and TRBJ2-3, the complete variable domain is GAGVSQSPRYKVTKRGQDVALRCDPISGHVSLYWYRQALGQGPEFLTYFNYEAQQDKSGLPNDRFSAERPEGSISTLTIQRTEQRDSAMYRCASSLGTPSTDTQYFGPGTRLTVL.